Listed below are T cell receptor beta chains from one sample, sequenced in a study of shared clonotypes between healthy human individuals. Only in-frame clones appear in the TCRdb table, and some are missing; sequencing was by immunoSEQ multiplex PCR. The data contain under 1 million clones, 80% to 95% of them seen just once; the ten biggest clones take up approximately 25%. The sequencing input was naive CD8+ T cells sorted from blood. These TCRs come from a man aged 25-45 years in good health. The CDR3 runs from the conserved cysteine through the conserved F or W. D genes are given only for firm matches.

d_call cdr3_length j_call v_call cdr3_aa
- 15 TRBJ2-7 TRBV7-9 CASSPPDPQSYEQYF
- 12 TRBJ1-1 TRBV29-1 CSVVVGGVEAFF
- 15 TRBJ1-5 TRBV30 CAWSLGGGAGQPQHF
TRBD1 15 TRBJ1-5 TRBV2 CASSLGQGARQPQHF
TRBD1 13 TRBJ2-1 TRBV7-9 CASSFVTGQGLFF
- 16 TRBJ1-1 TRBV4-1 CASSQDDQTGRTEAFF
- 12 TRBJ1-1 TRBV29-1 CSVGGVLGEAFF
- 14 TRBJ1-1 TRBV28 CASSFLRGGTEAFF
TRBD1 13 TRBJ1-5 TRBV6-6 CASSGQGVQPQHF
- 14 TRBJ1-2 TRBV6-5 CASSSPGKNYGYTF
- 13 TRBJ2-1 TRBV29-1 CSVEMGGRGEQFF
TRBD2 16 TRBJ2-1 TRBV7-6 CASSSLAGGLYNEQFF
TRBD2 16 TRBJ2-1 TRBV13 CASSSTLVLAGAEQFF
- 15 TRBJ2-7 TRBV28 CASSRARDTAYEQYF
- 15 TRBJ1-5 TRBV4-2 CASSQERGLNQPQHF
- 13 TRBJ2-3 TRBV6-6 CASSPESTDTQYF
- 17 TRBJ2-6 TRBV12-2 CASRAGSTQSRANVLTF
- 13 TRBJ2-1 TRBV5-1 CASMTGDLYEQFF
TRBD1 17 TRBJ1-4 TRBV11-2 CASSYWGQGSYNEKLFF
- 12 TRBJ2-7 TRBV7-9 CASSLVPYEQYF
TRBD2 19 TRBJ2-1 TRBV4-1 CASSQGGTSGRAVYNEQFF
- 12 TRBJ1-5 TRBV18 CASSRLGEPQHF
- 13 TRBJ1-5 TRBV6-4 CASRPGGNQPQHF
TRBD2 13 TRBJ2-7 TRBV9 CASSPGTSYEQYF
- 15 TRBJ2-1 TRBV7-2 CAMQPRGENYNEQFF
TRBD2 15 TRBJ2-7 TRBV4-3 CASSQAISGSYEQYF
- 16 TRBJ2-6 TRBV4-3 CASSTGPDSGANVLTF
- 14 TRBJ1-5 TRBV5-8 CASSYRDSNQPQHF
- 13 TRBJ2-3 TRBV6-1 CASSGGGSDTQYF
- 13 TRBJ2-3 TRBV2 CASSDQVTDTQYF
- 14 TRBJ2-2 TRBV4-1 CASSQGQNTGELFF
- 13 TRBJ2-7 TRBV7-9 CASSLGHSYEQYF